The 23 T cell receptor beta chains reported below all come from one sample, sequenced in a study of monozygotic twins with inflammatory bowel disease. TCRdb reprocessed the 5' RACE reads, keeping one entry per CDR3 protein, no DNA. Found here are some 400,000 distinct CDR3 sequences; the top ten clones hold 2% to 3%. Sample: blood. The receptors here all came from a human donor with ulcerative colitis or Crohn's disease, or a healthy co-twin of an affected twin (not recorded which).

The CDR3 loop is CASSLMGTPQETQYF. This chain joins TRBV7-3 and TRBJ2-5; lacking DNA, the TRBD1 call made by TCRdb goes unchecked. Germline-derived CDR1 and CDR2 are SGHTA and FQGTGA. CDR3 length: 15 amino acids.

The CDR3 sequence: CASSPQGSGYGYTF. This chain links TRBV28 with TRBJ1-2; without DNA, the TCRdb call of TRBD1 cannot be checked. The CDR3 totals 14 residues. CDR1 is MDHEN and CDR2 is SYDVKM in the germline V gene.

The chain links TRBV14 to TRBJ2-1; there is no DNA to check the TCRdb D call of TRBD1. This CDR3 spans 19 amino acids. Germline V gene lookup returns CDR1 SGHDN and CDR2 FVKESK. The CDR3 protein is CASSPHQGLQGPKFNEQFF.

This rearrangement joins TRBV6-6 to TRBJ1-2; the D call from TCRdb, TRBD1, cannot be confirmed without DNA. CDR3 length: 13 residues. Germline V lookup: CDR1 MNHNY, CDR2 SVGAGI (reference sequence). CDR3 residues: CASSPGSLYGYTF.

The chain has TRBV15 and TRBJ2-5; without DNA, the TCRdb call of TRBD2 cannot be checked. Germline V lookup: CDR1 LNHNV, CDR2 YYDKDF (reference sequence). CDR3 length equals 15 residues. This chain's CDR3 is CATSGLTSGAETQYF.

The V gene is TRBV2, the J gene TRBJ2-1; without DNA, the TCRdb call of TRBD1 cannot be checked. CDR1 SNHLY and CDR2 FYNNEI come from the germline V gene. This CDR3 comprises 12 residues. The CDR3: CASSRGLGVQFF.

V usage is TRBV6-2 or TRBV6-3 and J usage is TRBJ2-2. This CDR3 comprises 14 residues. The germline V gene has CDR1 MNHEY and CDR2 SVGEGT. CDR3 loop: CASLGDFNTGELFF.

The V and J genes are TRBV6-2 or TRBV6-3 and TRBJ2-7. Germline V lookup: CDR1 MNHEY, CDR2 SVGEGT. This CDR3 comprises 14 residues. The CDR3 region is CASSFQRQSYEQYF.

The CDR3 protein is CASSLTPGSNEQYF. The rearrangement uses TRBV12-3 or TRBV12-4 and TRBJ2-7; TCRdb gives TRBD1 as the D gene, but with no DNA this cannot be confirmed. The CDR3 spans 14 residues.

The gene calls are TRBV28 and TRBJ1-2. The CDR3 is made up of 13 amino acids. The germline V gene has CDR1 MDHEN and CDR2 SYDVKM. The CDR3 here is CASSFFQGLGYTF.

This sequence joins TRBV10-3 and TRBJ1-5. The length of the CDR3 is 14 residues. Germline V gives CDR1 ENHRY, CDR2 SYGVKD. The CDR3: CAISEDASNQPQHF.

The chain couples TRBV12-3 or TRBV12-4 to TRBJ2-7. This CDR3 comprises 14 residues. This CDR3 is CASSLRRLFYEQYF.

The chain links TRBV12-3 or TRBV12-4 to TRBJ2-7; TCRdb outputs TRBD1, but without DNA this stays unchecked. There are 14 residues in the CDR3. CDR3 region: CASRPGTETYEQYF.

The chain links TRBV9 to TRBJ2-1. This CDR3 contains 14 residues. Germline V gene data show CDR1 as SGDLS and CDR2 as YYNGEE. The CDR3 loop reads CASSVGLASNEQFF.

The gene calls are TRBV30 and TRBJ1-1. This CDR3 spans 13 amino acids. The germline CDR1 and CDR2 sequences are GTSNPN and SVGIG (reference sequence). CDR3 loop: CAWSVQINTEAFF. Based on the CDR3 plus reference TRBV30 and TRBJ1-1, the full variable domain is SQTIHQWPATLVQPVGSPLSLECTVEGTSNPNLYWYRQAAGRGLQLLFYSVGIGQISSEVPQNLSASRPQDRQFILSSKKLLLSDSGFYLCAWSVQINTEAFFGQGTRLTVV.

The chain employs TRBV12-3 or TRBV12-4 and TRBJ1-1; the TRBD1 assignment by TCRdb is unverifiable without DNA. The CDR3 has 14 amino acids. The CDR3 protein is CASSLTGGYSEAFF.

The chain links TRBV20-1 to TRBJ2-2; TCRdb reports TRBD2, a call that lacks DNA to check it against. The CDR3 has 13 amino acids. Germline CDR1 reads DFQATT; CDR2 reads SNEGSKA (reference sequence). The CDR3 region is CSARGGSTGELFF.

This chain links TRBV19 with TRBJ1-2; TCRdb's D call, TRBD1, is unchecked because there is no DNA. The CDR3 is 16 residues long. Germline CDR1 LNHDA, CDR2 SQIVND (reference sequence). CDR3 residues: CASSPTLLSPSNGYTF.

J is TRBJ2-1 and V is TRBV5-1; lacking DNA, the TRBD1 call made by TCRdb goes unchecked. This CDR3 has 14 residues. Germline V lookup: CDR1 SGHRS, CDR2 YFSETQ. The CDR3 reads CASSLLVSGNEQFF.

The chain links TRBV5-1 to TRBJ2-2; TCRdb indicates TRBD2, and absent DNA this call remains unverified. This CDR3 region has 15 residues. Germline V gene sequence: CDR1 SGHRS, CDR2 YFSETQ. The CDR3 sequence: CASSGGLPREGELFF. The full variable domain, rest sourced from reference TRBV5-1 and TRBJ2-2, is KAGVTQTPRYLIKTRGQQVTLSCSPISGHRSVSWYQQTPGQGLQFLFEYFSETQRNKGNFPGRFSGRQFSNSRSEMNVSTLELGDSALYLCASSGGLPREGELFFGEGSRLTVL.

The chain recombines TRBV3-1 with TRBJ2-3; TCRdb selects TRBD2, and the lack of DNA leaves this call unchecked. CDR1 and CDR2 from the germline V gene are LGHDT and YNNKEL (reference sequence). There are 16 residues in the CDR3. CDR3 in amino acids: CASSQERLAGTDTQYF.

The rearrangement uses TRBV4-2 and TRBJ2-1; TCRdb indicates TRBD2, and absent DNA this call remains unverified. CDR1 and CDR2 (germline): LGHNA, YNFKEQ. CDR3 length: 14 residues. This chain's CDR3 is CASSRPGLIDEQFF.

The chain uses TRBV20-1 and TRBJ2-1; TCRdb picks TRBD2, but there is no DNA to check that call. CDR1 and CDR2 from the germline V gene are DFQATT and SNEGSKA (reference sequence). The CDR3 has 16 residues. The CDR3 sequence: CSARALPGTSAYEQFF.